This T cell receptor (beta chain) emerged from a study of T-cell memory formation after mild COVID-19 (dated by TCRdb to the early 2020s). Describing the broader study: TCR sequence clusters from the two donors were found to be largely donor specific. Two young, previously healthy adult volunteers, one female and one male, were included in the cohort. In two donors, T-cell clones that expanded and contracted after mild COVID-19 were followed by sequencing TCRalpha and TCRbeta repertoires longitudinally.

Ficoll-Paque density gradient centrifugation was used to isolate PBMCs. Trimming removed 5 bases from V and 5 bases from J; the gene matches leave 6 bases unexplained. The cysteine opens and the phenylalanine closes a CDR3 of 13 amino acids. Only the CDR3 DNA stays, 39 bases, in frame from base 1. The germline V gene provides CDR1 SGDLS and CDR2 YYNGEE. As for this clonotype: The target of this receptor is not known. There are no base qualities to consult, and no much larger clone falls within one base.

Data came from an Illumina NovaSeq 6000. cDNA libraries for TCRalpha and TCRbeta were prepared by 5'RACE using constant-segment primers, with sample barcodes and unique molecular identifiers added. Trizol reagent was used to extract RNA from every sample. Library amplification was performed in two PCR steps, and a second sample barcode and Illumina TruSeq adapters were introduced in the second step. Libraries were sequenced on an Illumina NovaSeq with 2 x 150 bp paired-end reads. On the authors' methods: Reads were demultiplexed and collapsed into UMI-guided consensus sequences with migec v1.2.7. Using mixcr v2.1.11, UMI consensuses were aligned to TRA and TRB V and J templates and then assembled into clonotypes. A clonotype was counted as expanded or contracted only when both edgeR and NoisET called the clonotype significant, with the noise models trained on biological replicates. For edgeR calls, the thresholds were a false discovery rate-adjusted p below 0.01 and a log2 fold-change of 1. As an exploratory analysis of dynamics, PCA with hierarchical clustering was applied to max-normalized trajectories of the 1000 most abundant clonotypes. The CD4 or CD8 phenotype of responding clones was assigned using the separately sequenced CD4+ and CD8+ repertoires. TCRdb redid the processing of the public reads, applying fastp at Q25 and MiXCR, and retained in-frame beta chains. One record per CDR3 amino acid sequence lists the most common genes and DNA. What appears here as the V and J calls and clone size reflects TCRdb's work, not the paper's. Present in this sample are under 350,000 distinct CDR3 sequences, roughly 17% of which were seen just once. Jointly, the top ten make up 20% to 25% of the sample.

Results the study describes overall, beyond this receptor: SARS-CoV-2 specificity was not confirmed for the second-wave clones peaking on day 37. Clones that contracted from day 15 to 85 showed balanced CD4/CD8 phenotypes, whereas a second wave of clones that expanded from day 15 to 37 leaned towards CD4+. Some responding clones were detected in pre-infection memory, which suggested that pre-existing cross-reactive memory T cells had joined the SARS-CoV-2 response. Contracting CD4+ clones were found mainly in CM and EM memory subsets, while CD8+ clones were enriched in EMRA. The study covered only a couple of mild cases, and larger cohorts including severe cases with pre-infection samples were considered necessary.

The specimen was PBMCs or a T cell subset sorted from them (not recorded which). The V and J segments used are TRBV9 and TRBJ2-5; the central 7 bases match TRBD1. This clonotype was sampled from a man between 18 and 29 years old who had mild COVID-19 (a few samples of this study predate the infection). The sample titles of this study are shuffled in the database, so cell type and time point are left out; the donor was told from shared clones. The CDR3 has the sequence CASRHTGEETQYF. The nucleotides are TGTGCCAGCAGGCATACAGGGGAGGAGACCCAGTACTTC.